This T cell receptor beta chain was sequenced in a study of blood T cell repertoires in COVID-19. In the study overall: Acute and convalescent COVID-19 specimens originated in the United States, Italy and Spain. Sources were T cells, B-cell-depleted T cells, or PBMCs; the material itself was cDNA or gDNA.

Per the original methods: Amplification of reference gene primers provided the estimated nucleated cell counts. The protocol was immunoSEQ multiplex PCR, while the TCRdb copy is restricted to in-frame clones and leaves out a portion. V and J calls and clone size are given by that table; D and trimming were obtained from the DNA. The data contain 150,000 to 200,000 clones, more than 75% of them singletons. The V segment lost 7 bases and the J segment 0 bases; nucleotides outside the gene matches: 2. From germline, CDR1 is ENHRY and CDR2 SYGVKD. The CDR3 runs 14 residues. The receptor comes from a man aged 65 to 79 with acute or convalescent COVID-19. The V call is TRBV10-3, the J call TRBJ1-4; TRBD1 agrees at 7 bases. The source material was peripheral blood. The CDR3 reads CAIKQGSTNEKLFF. In nucleotides, the CDR3 is TGTGCCATCAAACAGGGGTCAACTAATGAAAAACTGTTTTTT.